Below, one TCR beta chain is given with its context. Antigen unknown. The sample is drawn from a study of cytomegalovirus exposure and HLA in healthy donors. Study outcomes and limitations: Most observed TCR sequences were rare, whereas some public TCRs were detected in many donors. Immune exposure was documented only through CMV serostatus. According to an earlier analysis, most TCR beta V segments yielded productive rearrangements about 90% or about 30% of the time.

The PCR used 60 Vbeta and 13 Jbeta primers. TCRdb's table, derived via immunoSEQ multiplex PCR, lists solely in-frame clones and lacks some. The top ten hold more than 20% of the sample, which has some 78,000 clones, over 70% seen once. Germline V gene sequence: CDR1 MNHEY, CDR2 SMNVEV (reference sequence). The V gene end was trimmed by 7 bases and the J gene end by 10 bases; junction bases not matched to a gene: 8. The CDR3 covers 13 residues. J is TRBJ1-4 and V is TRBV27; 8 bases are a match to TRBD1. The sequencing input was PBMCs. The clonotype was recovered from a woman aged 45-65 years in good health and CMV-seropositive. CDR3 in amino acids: CASTIQTGGKLFF. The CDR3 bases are TGTGCCAGCACGATTCAAACAGGGGGAAAACTGTTTTTT.